This record concerns one TCR beta chain sequence. The clone's antigen remains unknown. No quality values exist for individual bases; no much larger clone is one base distant. FACS was used to sort CD4+ or CD8+ cells into naive T cells, defined as CD45RA+, and memory T cells, defined as CD45RO+. T cells for TCR sequencing came from two healthy control subjects. Sorted T cell subsets that were not stimulated were used as baseline controls for the mixed lymphocyte reactions. The Qiagen DNeasy Blood & Tissue Kit was used for extraction of genomic DNA. The CDR3 runs 15 residues from the cysteine to the phenylalanine. Only the CDR3 part of the read is kept: 45 bases, read in frame from the first base. The V end gives up 4 bases and the J end 6 bases, leaving 6 bases in the junction not matched to a gene. CDR1 and CDR2 are drawn from the germline V gene: SGHTA, FQGTGA. TCRbeta CDR3 regions were amplified by multiplexed two-step PCR using Vbeta-specific forward primers and Jbeta-specific reverse primers. TCRbeta libraries were sequenced on an Illumina instrument through the immunoSEQ service. From the authors' description of their analysis: IMGT annotation was used to assign V, D and J genes, and synthetic CDR3 analogues were used to correct the counts for multiplex PCR bias. Repertoire clonality was computed in the immunoSEQ Analyzer as one minus normalized Shannon entropy. Fisher's exact test with Benjamini-Hochberg false discovery rate control was used to define clonal expansion, with two-tailed P<0.01. The source is immuneACCESS, and TCRdb retained only in-frame sequences with V and J called. Part of the clones is not carried over; for the studies checked, unresolved V genes explain less than half of this, and the remainder is unexplained. The V and J calls and clone size were taken over from that table, and D and trimming were inferred from the DNA. The sample table records 25,000 to 30,000 clones; roughly 80% of these occur just once. Jointly, the top ten make up 0.095% to 0.12% of the sample.

The data originate from a study of regulatory dendritic cells for organ transplantation (dated by TCRdb to 2015 to 2018). Context from the whole study: TCRbeta repertoires were sequenced from sorted naive and memory CD4+ and CD8+ T cells before and after allostimulation with regulatory or mature dendritic cells. Points the paper makes about the study in general: Of the resting subsets, memory CD8+ T cells had the largest number of alloreactive TCR clonotypes. In both subjects, allostimulation led to expansion of memory CD8+ clones, although regulatory dendritic cells appeared to cause more limited expansion than mature dendritic cells did. Naive CD4+ and CD8+ T cells showed highly diverse repertoires, whereas memory cells were less diverse and memory CD8+ cells were the most oligoclonal. Only a couple of subjects were sequenced, and the authors noted considerable between-individual heterogeneity in the alloreactive memory CD8+ T cell pool.

The clonotype comes from a human donor in good health. The chain couples TRBV7-3 to TRBJ2-1, with TRBD1 identical over 10 junction bases. The sample was naive CD4+ T cells from blood. The meaning of the sample's cell subset or site label: CD45RA+ naive T cells. The sequence in DNA is TGTGCCAGCAGCTCCGGACAGGGGGTGGGCAATGAGCAGTTCTTC. Its product reads: CASSSGQGVGNEQFF.